This T cell receptor beta chain appears in the sequencing data of a study of T cell responses to AZD1222 COVID-19 vaccine (dated by TCRdb to the early 2020s). With respect to the entire study: A total of about 240 trial participants underwent TCR sequencing, of whom about 210 received two doses of AZD1222 and about 26 received two doses of the MenACWY control vaccine. Trial participants were enrolled into age subgroups of 18-55, 56-69 and 70-plus years, which contained 148, 28 and 57 TCR-sequenced participants, respectively. On the study overall, not on this receptor specifically: In the small 56-69-year group, the increase in depth fell short of significance, most likely because of low power. Conclusions about previously exposed vaccinees were limited because only six AZD1222 recipients were SARS-CoV-2 seropositive at baseline. Most participants were white British and females outnumbered males, and the authors suggested that clonal diversity may have been underestimated. Vaccine-associated CD4 TCRs spanned the whole spike protein, with dominant responses in regions 160-218 and 743-854. Epitopes outside the regions mutated in the B.1.351 and B.1.1.7 variants were reportedly recognized by nearly half of the unique spike-specific TCRs. Because no samples from the day 14 peak response were available, repertoires could be characterized only after the peak T cell response. After two AZD1222 doses, both the breadth and the depth of spike-specific TCRs were significantly higher than at day 0 and than in MenACWY recipients.

The CDR3 regions of human TCRbeta chains were analyzed by immunosequencing. Regarding the original processing steps: Repertoire TCRs were checked for matches against a reference library of SARS-CoV-2-specific TCRs that had been generated using the MIRA antigen-specificity platform. Breadth meant the fraction of unique TCRs that were SARS-CoV-2-associated, whereas depth meant the fraction of total T cells that were SARS-CoV-2-associated. Each spike-specific TCR was assigned to its reactive spike region and to a CD4 or CD8 class using the MIRA data. Log10-transformed breadth and depth values were compared by one-way ANOVA with Sidak's multiple comparisons tests. TCRdb stores this immuneACCESS table with in-frame sequences only. Part of the clones is absent; in the studies checked, under half of the shortfall reflects unresolved V genes, and no reason is known for the rest. V and J calls and clone size are given by that table; D and trimming were obtained from the DNA. Counted in this sample were fewer than 150,000 clones; roughly 91% of them appeared once. The ten largest make up 7.1% of the sample.

Of note for this clone: It has no known antigen specificity. No base quality values were provided; no much bigger clone lies one nucleotide off.

The junction shows trimming of 4 bases on V and 2 bases on J, plus 15 bases between the germline ends. CDR1 and CDR2 are read off the germline V gene as SGDLS and YYNGEE. The CDR3 holds 16 amino acids from the cysteine to the phenylalanine. Only the CDR3 region is kept as DNA, spanning 48 bases read in frame from base 1. The sample's time point label is to be understood as: about 28 days (+/-7) after the second vaccine dose. AZD1222 recipients given second doses at about 4 weeks or at about 12 weeks were pooled, since spike-specific TCR depth and breadth were not found to differ between the two schedules. Samples from vaccinated people were obtained from the UK trials COV001 and COV002, which included a single-blind randomized controlled phase 2/3 trial of AZD1222 (ChAdOx1 nCoV-19) in healthy adults. For TCRbeta chain sequencing, PBMC samples from trial participants were taken at day 0 and at day 28 after the second dose.

The sequence is built from TRBV9 and TRBJ2-2, and TRBD2 may be the D gene, going by 6 matching bases. This TCR was recovered from an adult who received the AZD1222 COVID-19 vaccine. The sequences come from peripheral blood, collected 28 days after the second AZD1222 dose. The CDR3 protein sequence reads: CASSPASAGNTGELFF. The nucleotide sequence reads TGTGCCAGCAGCCCGGCGTCAGCGGGTAACACCGGGGAGCTGTTTTTT.